This TCR beta chain was captured in a study of T cell responses to AZD1222 COVID-19 vaccine. V lost 0 bases to trimming and J lost 9 bases, with 15 bases between them. CDR1 and CDR2 (germline): LGHDT, YNNKEL (reference sequence). This CDR3 has 15 residues. A remark on this clone: Its specificity is not known.

Some clones are missing from TCRdb's copy, which holds only in-frame ones; the method was immunoSEQ multiplex PCR. This table has roughly 65,000 clones, over 60% appearing once. General study results and limits: A mostly white British donor set with more females was recruited, and clonal diversity was possibly underestimated. Repertoires were collected only later (after the peak T cell response had occurred).

The genes are TRBV3-1 (or the pseudogene TRBV3-2) and TRBJ1-5; D is unclear. The sequencing used peripheral blood, collected on day 0 of AZD1222 vaccination. This clonotype originated in an adult in good health. CDR3 loop: CASSQDLGGNGPQHF. CDR3 coding DNA: TGTGCCAGCAGCCAAGATCTCGGAGGCAATGGGCCCCAGCATTTT.